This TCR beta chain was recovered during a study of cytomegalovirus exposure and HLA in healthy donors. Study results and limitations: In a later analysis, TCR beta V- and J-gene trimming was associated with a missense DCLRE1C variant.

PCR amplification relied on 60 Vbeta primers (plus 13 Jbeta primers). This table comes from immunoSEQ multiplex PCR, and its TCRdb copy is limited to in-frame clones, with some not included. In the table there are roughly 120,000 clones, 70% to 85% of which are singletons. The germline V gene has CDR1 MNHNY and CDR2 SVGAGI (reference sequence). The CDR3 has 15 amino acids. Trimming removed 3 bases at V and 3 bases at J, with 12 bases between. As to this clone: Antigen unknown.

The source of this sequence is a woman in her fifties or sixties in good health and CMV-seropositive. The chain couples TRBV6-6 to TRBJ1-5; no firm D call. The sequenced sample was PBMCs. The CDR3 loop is CASSYHPEINQPQHF. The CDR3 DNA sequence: TGTGCCAGCAGTTATCATCCGGAGATCAATCAGCCCCAGCATTTT.